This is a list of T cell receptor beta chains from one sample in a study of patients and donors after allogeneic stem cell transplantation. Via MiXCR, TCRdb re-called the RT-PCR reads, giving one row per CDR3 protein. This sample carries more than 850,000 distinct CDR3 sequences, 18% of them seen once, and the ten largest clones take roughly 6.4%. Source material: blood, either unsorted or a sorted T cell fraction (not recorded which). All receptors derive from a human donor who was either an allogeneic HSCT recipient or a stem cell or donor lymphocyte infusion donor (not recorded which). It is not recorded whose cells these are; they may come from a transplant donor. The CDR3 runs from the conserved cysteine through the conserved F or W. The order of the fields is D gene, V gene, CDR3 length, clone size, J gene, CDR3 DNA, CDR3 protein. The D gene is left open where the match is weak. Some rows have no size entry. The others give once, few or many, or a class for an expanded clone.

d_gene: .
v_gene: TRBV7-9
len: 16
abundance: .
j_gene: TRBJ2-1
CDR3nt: TGTGCCAGCAGCTTAGAGGTAGTTTCCTCCTACAATGAGCAGTTCTTC
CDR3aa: CASSLEVVSSYNEQFF

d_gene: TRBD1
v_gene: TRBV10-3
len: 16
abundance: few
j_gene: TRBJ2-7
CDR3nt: TGTGCCACCACCCCCTACGTGGGGACAGGGGGTGAGGAGCAGTACTTC
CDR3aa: CATTPYVGTGGEEQYF

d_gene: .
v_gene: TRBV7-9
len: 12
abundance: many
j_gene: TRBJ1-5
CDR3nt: TGTGCCAGCAGTTTAATCAATCAGCCCCAGCATTTT
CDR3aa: CASSLINQPQHF

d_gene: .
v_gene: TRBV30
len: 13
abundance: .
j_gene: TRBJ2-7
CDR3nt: TGTGCCTGGCACTCCCGACCCGGGAACGAGCAGTACTTC
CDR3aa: CAWHSRPGNEQYF

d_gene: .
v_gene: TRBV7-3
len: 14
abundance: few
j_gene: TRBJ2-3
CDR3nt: TGTGCCAGCAGCCGGGGTAGTCTCAAAGATACGCAGTATTTT
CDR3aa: CASSRGSLKDTQYF

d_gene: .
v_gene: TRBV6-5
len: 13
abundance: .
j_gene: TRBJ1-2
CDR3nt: TGTGCCAGCAGTTACTCGATAACAGATGGCTACACCTTC
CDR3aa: CASSYSITDGYTF

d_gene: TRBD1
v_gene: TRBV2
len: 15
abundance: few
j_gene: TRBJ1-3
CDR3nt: TGTGCCAGCAGTGAATCCGGGACAGGAGGAAACACCATATATTTT
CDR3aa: CASSESGTGGNTIYF

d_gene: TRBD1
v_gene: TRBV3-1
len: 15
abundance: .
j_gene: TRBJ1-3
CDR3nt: TGTGCCAGCAGCCCGGACAGGGGGAATGGAAACACCATATATTTT
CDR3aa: CASSPDRGNGNTIYF

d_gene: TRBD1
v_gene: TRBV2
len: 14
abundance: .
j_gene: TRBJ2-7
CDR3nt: TGTGCCAGCAGAGTCGGGACAGGCTCCTCCGAGCAGTACTTC
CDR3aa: CASRVGTGSSEQYF

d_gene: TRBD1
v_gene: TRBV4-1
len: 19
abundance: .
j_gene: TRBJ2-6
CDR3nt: TGCGCCAGCAGCCGATACCGGGACAGGACATTCTCTGGGGCCAACGTCCTGACTTTC
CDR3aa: CASSRYRDRTFSGANVLTF

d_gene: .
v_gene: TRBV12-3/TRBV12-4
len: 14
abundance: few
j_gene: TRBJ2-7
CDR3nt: TGTGCCAGCAGTTTTCTTAATGGGACCTACGAGCAGTACTTC
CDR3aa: CASSFLNGTYEQYF

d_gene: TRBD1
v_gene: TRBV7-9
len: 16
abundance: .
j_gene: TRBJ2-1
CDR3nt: TGTGCCAGCAGGGATCCGGGACAGGGTTTCTGGAATGAGCAGTTCTTC
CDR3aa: CASRDPGQGFWNEQFF

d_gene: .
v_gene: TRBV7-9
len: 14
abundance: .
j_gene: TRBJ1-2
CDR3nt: TGTGCCAGCAGCTGGGGGCAGAGAAAGGTTGGCTACACCTTC
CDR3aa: CASSWGQRKVGYTF

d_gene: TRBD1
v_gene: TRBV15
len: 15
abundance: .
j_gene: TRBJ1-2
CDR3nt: TGTGCCACCAGCAGAGGGGAGGGGGCCGGCTATGGCTACACCTTC
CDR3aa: CATSRGEGAGYGYTF

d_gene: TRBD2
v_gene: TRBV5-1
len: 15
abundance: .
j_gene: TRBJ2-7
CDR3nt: TGCGCCAGCTACTCGGTAGCGGGGCAATCCTACGAGCAGTACTTC
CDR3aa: CASYSVAGQSYEQYF

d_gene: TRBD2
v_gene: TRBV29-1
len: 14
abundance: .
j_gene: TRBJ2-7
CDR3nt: TGCAGCGCCTCGTTAGGGACTAGCGGGTACGAGCAGTACTTC
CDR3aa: CSASLGTSGYEQYF

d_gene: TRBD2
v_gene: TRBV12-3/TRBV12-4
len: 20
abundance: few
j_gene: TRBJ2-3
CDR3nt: TGTGCCAGCAGTAGAGAGGCGGGACTAGCGGGAAGGTTGAGCACAGATACGCAGTATTTT
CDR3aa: CASSREAGLAGRLSTDTQYF

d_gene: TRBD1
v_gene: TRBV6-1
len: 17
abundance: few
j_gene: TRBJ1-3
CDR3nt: TGTGCCAGCAGTGCCCTGACAGGGGCCCTCTCTGGAAACACCATATATTTT
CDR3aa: CASSALTGALSGNTIYF

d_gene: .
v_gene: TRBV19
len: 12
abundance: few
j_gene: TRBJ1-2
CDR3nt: TGTGCCAGTGTCGGCGCAGACTATGGCTACACCTTC
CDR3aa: CASVGADYGYTF

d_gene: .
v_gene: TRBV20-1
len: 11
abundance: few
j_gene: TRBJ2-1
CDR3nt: TGCAGTGCGCCCTATAATAATGAGCAGTTCTTC
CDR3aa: CSAPYNNEQFF

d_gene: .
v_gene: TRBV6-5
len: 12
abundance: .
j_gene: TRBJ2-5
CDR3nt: TGTGCCAGCCTCGGGGCGGGAGAGACCCAGTACTTC
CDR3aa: CASLGAGETQYF

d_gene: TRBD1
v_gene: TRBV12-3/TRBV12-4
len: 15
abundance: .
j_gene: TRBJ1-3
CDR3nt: TGTGCCAGCAGGTCACAGGGGTTCGGTGGAAACACCATATATTTT
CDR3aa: CASRSQGFGGNTIYF

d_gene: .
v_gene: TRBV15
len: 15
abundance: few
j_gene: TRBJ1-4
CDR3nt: TGTGCCACCAGCAGAGATAAGGGCACAGGCGAAAAACTGTTTTTT
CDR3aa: CATSRDKGTGEKLFF

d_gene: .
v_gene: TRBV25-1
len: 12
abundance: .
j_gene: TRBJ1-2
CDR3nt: TGTGCCAGCAGTGAAGGGACCTGGGGCTACACCTTC
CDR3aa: CASSEGTWGYTF

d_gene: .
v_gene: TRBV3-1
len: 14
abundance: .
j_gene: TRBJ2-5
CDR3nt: TGTGCCAGCAGCCAAGTGGTAGCTAAAGAGACCCAGTACTTC
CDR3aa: CASSQVVAKETQYF

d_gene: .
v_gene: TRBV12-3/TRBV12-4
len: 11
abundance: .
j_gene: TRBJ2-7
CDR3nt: TGTGCCAGCGGACTAATGGGCGAGCAGTACTTC
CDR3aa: CASGLMGEQYF

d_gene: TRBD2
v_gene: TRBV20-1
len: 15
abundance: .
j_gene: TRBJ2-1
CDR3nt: TGCAGTGCTAGAGGACTAGCGGGAGGGGGGGATGAGCAGTTCTTC
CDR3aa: CSARGLAGGGDEQFF

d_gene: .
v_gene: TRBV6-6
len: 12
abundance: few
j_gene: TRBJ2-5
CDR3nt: TGTGCCAGCAGTTACTCGGAAGGGACCCAGTACTTC
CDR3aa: CASSYSEGTQYF

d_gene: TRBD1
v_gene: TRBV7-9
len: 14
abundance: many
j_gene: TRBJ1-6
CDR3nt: TGTGCCAGCAGCCTTGGGGACAGGAATTCACCCCTCCACTTT
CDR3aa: CASSLGDRNSPLHF

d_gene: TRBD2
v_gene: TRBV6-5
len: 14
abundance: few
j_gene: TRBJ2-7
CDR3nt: TGTGCCAGCAGTTACTTCCGGGAGGGATACGAGCAGTACTTC
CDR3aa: CASSYFREGYEQYF

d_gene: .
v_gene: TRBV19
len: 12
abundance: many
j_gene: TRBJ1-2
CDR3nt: TGTGCCAGTACCGGGGGAAACTATGGCTACACCTTC
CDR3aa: CASTGGNYGYTF

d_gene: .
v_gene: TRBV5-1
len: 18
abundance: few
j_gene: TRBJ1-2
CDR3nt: TGCGCCAGCAGCTTGGCTTGGCACAGGCGTCGCGGTAGCTATGGCTACACCTTC
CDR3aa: CASSLAWHRRRGSYGYTF

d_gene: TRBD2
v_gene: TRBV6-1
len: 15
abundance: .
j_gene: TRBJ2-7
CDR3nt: TGTGCCAGCAGCAGAGGGACTAGCGGTGATTACGAGCAGTACTTC
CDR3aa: CASSRGTSGDYEQYF

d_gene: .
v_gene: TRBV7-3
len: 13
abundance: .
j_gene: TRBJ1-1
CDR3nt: TGTGCCAGCAGCGTTATTATGAACACTGAAGCTTTCTTT
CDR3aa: CASSVIMNTEAFF

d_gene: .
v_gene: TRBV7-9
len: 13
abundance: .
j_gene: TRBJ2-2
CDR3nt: TGTGCCAGCAGCCGCACGGGGGCCGGGGAGCTGTTTTTT
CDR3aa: CASSRTGAGELFF

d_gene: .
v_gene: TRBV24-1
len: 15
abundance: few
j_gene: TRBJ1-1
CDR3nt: TGTGCCACCAGTGATGGGACCCGAGGAGAGGGCGAAGCTTTCTTT
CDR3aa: CATSDGTRGEGEAFF

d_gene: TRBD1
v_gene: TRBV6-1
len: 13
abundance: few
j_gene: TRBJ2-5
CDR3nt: TGTGCCAGCAGTAGGACAGGGTGGGAGACCCAGTACTTC
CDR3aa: CASSRTGWETQYF

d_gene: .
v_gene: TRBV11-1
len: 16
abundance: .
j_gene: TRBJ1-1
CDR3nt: TGTGCCAGCAGCTCCTGGCAGCCCACCCCGAACACTGAAGCTTTCTTT
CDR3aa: CASSSWQPTPNTEAFF

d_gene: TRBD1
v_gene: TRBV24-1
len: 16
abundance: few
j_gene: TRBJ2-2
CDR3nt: TGTGCCACCAGTGATTCTCGGACAGGGGACACCGGGGAGCTGTTTTTT
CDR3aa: CATSDSRTGDTGELFF

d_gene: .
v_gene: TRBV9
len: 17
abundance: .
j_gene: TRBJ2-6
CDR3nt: TGTGCCAGCAGCGTAGAGGGGATCCCCTCTGGGGCCAACGTCCTGACTTTC
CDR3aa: CASSVEGIPSGANVLTF

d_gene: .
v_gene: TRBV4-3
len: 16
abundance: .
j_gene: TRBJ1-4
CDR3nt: TGCGCCAGCAGCCAAGGGCCCCGGGGGGCTGATGAAAAACTGTTTTTT
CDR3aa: CASSQGPRGADEKLFF

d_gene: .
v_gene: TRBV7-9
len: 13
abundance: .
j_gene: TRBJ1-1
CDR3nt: TGTGCCAGCACCCTCGCGGGGGCAGTTGAAGCTTTCTTT
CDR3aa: CASTLAGAVEAFF

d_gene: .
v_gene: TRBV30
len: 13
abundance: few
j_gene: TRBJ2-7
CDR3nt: TGTGCCTGGGGCCCCGAGTTTCTCTACGAGCAGTACTTC
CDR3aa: CAWGPEFLYEQYF

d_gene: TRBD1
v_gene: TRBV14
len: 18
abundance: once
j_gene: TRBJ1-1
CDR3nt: TGTGCCAGCAGCCATGGCACAGGGGGCTGGGGTCTCTTCGCTGAAGCTTTCTTT
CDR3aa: CASSHGTGGWGLFAEAFF

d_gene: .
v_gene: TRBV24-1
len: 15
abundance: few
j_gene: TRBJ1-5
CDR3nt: TGTGCCACCAGTGACCCAAGGTATAGCAATCAGCCCCAGCATTTT
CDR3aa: CATSDPRYSNQPQHF

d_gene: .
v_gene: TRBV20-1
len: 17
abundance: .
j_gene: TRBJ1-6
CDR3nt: TGCAGTGCTAGAGAACCACCCAGGGACGCCTATAATTCACCCCTCCACTTT
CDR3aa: CSAREPPRDAYNSPLHF

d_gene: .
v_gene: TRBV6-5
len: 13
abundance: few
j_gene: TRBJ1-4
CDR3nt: TGTGCCAGCAGTTTGACCGGGAATGAAAAACTGTTTTTT
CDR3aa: CASSLTGNEKLFF

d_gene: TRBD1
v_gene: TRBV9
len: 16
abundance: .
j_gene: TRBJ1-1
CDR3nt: TGTGCCAGCAGTCACAGGACAGGGGAGGCGAGCACTGAAGCTTTCTTT
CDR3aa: CASSHRTGEASTEAFF

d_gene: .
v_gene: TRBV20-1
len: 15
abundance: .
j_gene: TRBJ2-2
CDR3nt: TGCAGTGGTAGAAAGACTAGTTCGAACACCGGGGAGCTGTTTTTT
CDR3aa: CSGRKTSSNTGELFF

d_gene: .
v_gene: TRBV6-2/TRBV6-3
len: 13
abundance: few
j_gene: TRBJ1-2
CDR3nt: TGTGCCAGCACCCTTTCGAGAAAGGAGGGCTACACCTTC
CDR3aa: CASTLSRKEGYTF

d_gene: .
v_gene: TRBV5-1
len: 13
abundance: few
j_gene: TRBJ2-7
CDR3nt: TGCGCCAGCAGCTTGAGGTCTAGCATAGTGCAGTACTTC
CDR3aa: CASSLRSSIVQYF

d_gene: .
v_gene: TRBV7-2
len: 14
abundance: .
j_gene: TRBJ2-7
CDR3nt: TGTGCCAGCATCGAACATAACCTACTCTACGAGCAGTACTTC
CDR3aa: CASIEHNLLYEQYF

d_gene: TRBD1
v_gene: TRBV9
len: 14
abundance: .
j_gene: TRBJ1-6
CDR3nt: TGTGCCAGCAGCGGACAGGGGAGCAATTCACCCCTCCACTTT
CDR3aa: CASSGQGSNSPLHF

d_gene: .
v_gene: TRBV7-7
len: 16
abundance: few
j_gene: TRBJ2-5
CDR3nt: TGTGCTAGCAGCTTTGCCCTATCCGGAGGGCAAGAGACCCAGTACTTC
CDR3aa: CASSFALSGGQETQYF

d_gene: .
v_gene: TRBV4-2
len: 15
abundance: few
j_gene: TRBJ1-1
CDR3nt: TGTGCCAGCAGCCTCAGGCGCGGGTTTGGGGCTGAAGCTTTCTTT
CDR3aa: CASSLRRGFGAEAFF

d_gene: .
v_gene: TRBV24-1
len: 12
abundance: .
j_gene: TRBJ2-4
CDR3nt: TGTGCCACCAGTGATTTTGAAAACATTCAGTACTTC
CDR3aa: CATSDFENIQYF

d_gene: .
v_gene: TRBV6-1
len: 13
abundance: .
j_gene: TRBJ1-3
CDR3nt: TGTGCCAGCGAGGGGGGCTCTGGAAACACCATATATTTT
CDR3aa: CASEGGSGNTIYF

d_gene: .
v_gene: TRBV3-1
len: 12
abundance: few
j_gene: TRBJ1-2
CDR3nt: TGTGCCAGCAGCCAAGGGCTCGATGGCTACACCTTC
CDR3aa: CASSQGLDGYTF

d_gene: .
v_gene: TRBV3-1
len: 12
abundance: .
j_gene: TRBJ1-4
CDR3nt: TGTGCCAGCAGCTTGCGTTTTGAAAAACTGTTTTTT
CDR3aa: CASSLRFEKLFF

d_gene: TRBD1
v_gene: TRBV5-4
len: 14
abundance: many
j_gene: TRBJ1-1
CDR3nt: TGTGCCAGCAGCCCTCGACAGGGGGTCACTGAAGCTTTCTTT
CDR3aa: CASSPRQGVTEAFF